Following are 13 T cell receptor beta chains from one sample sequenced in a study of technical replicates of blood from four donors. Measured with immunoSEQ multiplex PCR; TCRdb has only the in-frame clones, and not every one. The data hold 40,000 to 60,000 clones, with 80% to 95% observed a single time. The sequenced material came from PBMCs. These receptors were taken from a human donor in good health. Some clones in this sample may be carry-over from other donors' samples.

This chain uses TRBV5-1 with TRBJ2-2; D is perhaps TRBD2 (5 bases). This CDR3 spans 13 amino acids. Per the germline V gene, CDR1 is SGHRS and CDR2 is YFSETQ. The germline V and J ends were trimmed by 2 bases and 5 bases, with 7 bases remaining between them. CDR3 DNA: TGCGCCAGCAGCTTCGAGGGAACCGGGGAGCTGTTTTTT. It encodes CASSFEGTGELFF. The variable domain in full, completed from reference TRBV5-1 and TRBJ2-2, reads KAGVTQTPRYLIKTRGQQVTLSCSPISGHRSVSWYQQTPGQGLQFLFEYFSETQRNKGNFPGRFSGRQFSNSRSEMNVSTLELGDSALYLCASSFEGTGELFFGEGSRLTVL.

The CDR3 DNA reads as TGTGCCAGCCGGGAAAATAGCAATCAGCCCCAGCATTTT. Residues: CASRENSNQPQHF. This chain connects TRBV6-6 to TRBJ1-5; no reliable D call. Per the germline V gene, CDR1 is MNHNY and CDR2 is SVGAGI (reference sequence). The CDR3 extends over 13 amino acids. Between the trimmed V and J ends, which lost 8 bases and 0 bases, there was a span of 8 bases.

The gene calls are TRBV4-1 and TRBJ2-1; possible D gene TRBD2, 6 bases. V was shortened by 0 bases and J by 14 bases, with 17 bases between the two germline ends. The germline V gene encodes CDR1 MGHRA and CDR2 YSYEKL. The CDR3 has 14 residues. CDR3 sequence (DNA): TGCGCCAGCAGCCAAGATACCGGGCTAGCGAAGGAGTTCTTC. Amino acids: CASSQDTGLAKEFF.

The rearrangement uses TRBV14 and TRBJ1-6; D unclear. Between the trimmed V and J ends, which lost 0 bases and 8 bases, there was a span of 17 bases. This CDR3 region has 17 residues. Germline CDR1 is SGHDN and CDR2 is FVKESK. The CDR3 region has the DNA TGTGCCAGCAGCCAAGAAGGTTCAAGAGGGTGGGATTCACCCCTCCACTTT. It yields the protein CASSQEGSRGWDSPLHF.

The DNA of the CDR3 is TGTGCCAGCAGCCGATTAGCGGGAGTCGGCACCGGGGAGCTGTTTTTT. It is translated as CASSRLAGVGTGELFF. V usage is TRBV9 and J usage is TRBJ2-2; 9 bases are shared with TRBD2. Trimming removed 4 bases from V and 4 bases from J; junction bases left unmatched: 8. Germline-derived CDR1 and CDR2 are SGDLS and YYNGEE. The CDR3 length is 16 residues.

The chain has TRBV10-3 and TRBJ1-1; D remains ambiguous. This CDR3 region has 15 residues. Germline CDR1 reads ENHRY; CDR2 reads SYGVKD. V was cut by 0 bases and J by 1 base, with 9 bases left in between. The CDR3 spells CAISESNRRNTEAFF. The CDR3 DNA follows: TGTGCCATCAGTGAGTCGAACAGACGGAACACTGAAGCTTTCTTT.

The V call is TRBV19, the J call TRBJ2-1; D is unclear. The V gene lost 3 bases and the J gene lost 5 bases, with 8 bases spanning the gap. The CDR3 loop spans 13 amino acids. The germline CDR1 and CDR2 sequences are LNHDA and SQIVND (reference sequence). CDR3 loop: CASSIGQNNEQFF. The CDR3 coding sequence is TGTGCCAGTAGTATTGGTCAGAACAATGAGCAGTTCTTC. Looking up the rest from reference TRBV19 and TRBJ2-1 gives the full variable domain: DGGITQSPKYLFRKEGQNVTLSCEQNLNHDAMYWYRQDPGQGLRLIYYSQIVNDFQKGDIAEGYSVSREKKESFPLTVTSAQKNPTAFYLCASSIGQNNEQFFGPGTRLTVL.

The CDR3 coding sequence is TGTGCCAGCAGCTTAGAGTGGGAGGGAGGTATTCAGTACTTC. Translating gives CASSLEWEGGIQYF. The chain links TRBV7-9 to TRBJ2-4; 7 nucleotides agree with TRBD2. The V segment lost 1 base and the J segment 10 bases; nucleotides outside the gene matches: 7. Germline assignment: CDR1 SEHNR and CDR2 FQNEAQ (reference sequence). There are 14 residues in the CDR3.

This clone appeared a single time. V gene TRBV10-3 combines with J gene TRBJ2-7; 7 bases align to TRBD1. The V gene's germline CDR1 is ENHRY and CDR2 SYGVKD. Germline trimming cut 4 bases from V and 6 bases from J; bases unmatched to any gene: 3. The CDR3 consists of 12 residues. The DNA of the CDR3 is TGTGCCATCAGTGGGACAGGCGTCGAGCAGTACTTC. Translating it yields CAISGTGVEQYF.

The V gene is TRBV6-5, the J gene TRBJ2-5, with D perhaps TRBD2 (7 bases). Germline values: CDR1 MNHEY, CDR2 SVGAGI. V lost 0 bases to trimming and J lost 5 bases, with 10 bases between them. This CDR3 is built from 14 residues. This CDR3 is CASSYSGGPETQYF. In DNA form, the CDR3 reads TGTGCCAGCAGTTACTCGGGGGGGCCGGAGACCCAGTACTTC.

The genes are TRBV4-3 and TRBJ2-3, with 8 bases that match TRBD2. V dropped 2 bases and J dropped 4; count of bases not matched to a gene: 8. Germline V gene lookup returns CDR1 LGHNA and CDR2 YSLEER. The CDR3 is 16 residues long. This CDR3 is CASSQLSGGGSDTQYF. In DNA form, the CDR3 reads TGCGCCAGCAGCCAATTAAGCGGGGGTGGATCAGATACGCAGTATTTT.

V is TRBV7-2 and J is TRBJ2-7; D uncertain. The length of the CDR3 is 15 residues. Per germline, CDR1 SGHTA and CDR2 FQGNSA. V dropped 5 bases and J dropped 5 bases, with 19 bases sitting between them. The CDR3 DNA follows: TGTGCCAGCAGCGGGCCCGGCCTCACCCCCCACGAGCAGTACTTC. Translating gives CASSGPGLTPHEQYF.

The CDR3 coding sequence is TGTGCCAGCAGCTTGATCATGACAGGCGTCCATGGCTACACCTTC. It is translated as CASSLIMTGVHGYTF. The J gene is TRBJ1-2, the V gene TRBV5-4; TRBD1 is a possible D gene (6 bases). With 1 base removed from V and 6 bases from J, the gap between germline ends came to 16 bases. The CDR3 length is 15 residues. Germline V CDR1 and CDR2: SGHNT, YYREEE (reference sequence).